Listed below are T cell receptor beta chains from one sample, sequenced in a study of blood T cell repertoires in COVID-19. The data were produced by immunoSEQ multiplex PCR, yet TCRdb's version contains in-frame clones alone and is incomplete. The sample has under 200,000 clones, more than 80% seen once; the top ten hold about 0.54%. What was sequenced was peripheral blood. Source of these receptors: a man aged 50 to 59 with acute or convalescent COVID-19. The CDR3 runs from the conserved cysteine through the conserved F or W. D genes are given only for firm matches. For some rows the clone size is stated as once, few or many, or as a class when expanded; others skip it.

V	D	J	size	CDR3	DNA
TRBV13	TRBD1	TRBJ2-2	NA	CASSLQGLSTGELFF	TGTGCCAGCTCTCTACAGGGGTTGAGCACCGGGGAGCTGTTTTTT
TRBV7-9	TRBD1	TRBJ2-2	NA	CASSLGSGGAGGELFF	TGTGCCAGCAGCTTAGGGTCAGGGGGCGCCGGCGGGGAGCTGTTTTTT
TRBV3-1/TRBV3-2	NA	TRBJ1-2	NA	CASSHGLTGRGNYGYTF	TGTGCCAGCAGCCATGGTCTTACAGGGAGGGGGAACTATGGCTACACCTTC
TRBV18	NA	TRBJ1-1	NA	CASSSNRGENTEAFF	TGTGCCAGCTCATCCAATCGGGGGGAGAACACTGAAGCTTTCTTT
TRBV13	NA	TRBJ2-3	NA	CASSPAGLAGTDTQYF	TGTGCCAGCAGCCCCGCGGGGCTAGCAGGCACAGATACGCAGTATTTT
TRBV5-6	NA	TRBJ1-5	NA	CASSFGGGGQPQHF	TGTGCCAGCAGCTTCGGGGGGGGAGGACAGCCCCAGCATTTT
TRBV19	TRBD1	TRBJ1-5	NA	CASSYRQGASGNQPQHF	TGTGCCAGTAGTTACCGACAGGGGGCGAGCGGCAATCAGCCCCAGCATTTT
TRBV9	NA	TRBJ2-3	once	CASSVGDFSTDTQYF	TGTGCCAGCAGCGTAGGGGACTTTAGCACAGATACGCAGTATTTT
TRBV6-5	NA	TRBJ2-1	NA	CASGASGHNNEQFF	TGTGCCAGCGGGGCATCGGGACATAACAATGAGCAGTTCTTC
TRBV7-2	TRBD2	TRBJ2-1	NA	CASSRTSGTSNEQFF	TGTGCCAGCAGCCGGACTAGCGGGACATCCAATGAGCAGTTCTTC
TRBV19	NA	TRBJ2-2	NA	CASSVRGNTGELFF	TGTGCCAGTAGTGTCAGAGGGAACACCGGGGAGCTGTTTTTT
TRBV6-5	NA	TRBJ2-1	NA	CASSYFPQNEQFF	TGTGCCAGCAGTTACTTTCCCCAAAATGAGCAGTTCTTC